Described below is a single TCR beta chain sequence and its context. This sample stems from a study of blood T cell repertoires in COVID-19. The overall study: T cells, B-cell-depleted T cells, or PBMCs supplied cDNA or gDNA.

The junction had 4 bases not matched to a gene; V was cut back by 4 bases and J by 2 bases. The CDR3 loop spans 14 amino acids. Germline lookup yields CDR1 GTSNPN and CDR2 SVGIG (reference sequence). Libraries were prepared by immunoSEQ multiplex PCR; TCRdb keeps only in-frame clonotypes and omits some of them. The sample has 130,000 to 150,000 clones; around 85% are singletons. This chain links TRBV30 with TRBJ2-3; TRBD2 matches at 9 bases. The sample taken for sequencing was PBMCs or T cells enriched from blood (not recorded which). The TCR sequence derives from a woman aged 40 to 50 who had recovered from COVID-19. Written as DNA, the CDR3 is TGTGCCTGGAATGCGGGAGGGGTCACAGATACGCAGTATTTT. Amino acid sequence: CAWNAGGVTDTQYF.